The 2 T cell receptor beta chains below all came from one sample that was sequenced in a study of early stage breast cancer tumors (TCRdb year 2017). The library came from the immunoSEQ multiplex PCR assay. TCRdb mirrors the immuneACCESS table, restricted to in-frame sequences. Some clones are absent from its copies; in checked studies, under half trace to an unresolved V gene, and the reason for the others is unknown. This sample holds about 50,000 clones; roughly four fifths were observed only once. The top ten constitute roughly 1.4% of the sample. Specimen: blood. The receptors were sampled from a person aged 45-65 years with breast cancer.

V usage is TRBV7-2 and J usage is TRBJ2-3; D not resolved. The CDR3 spans 15 residues. CDR1 SGHTA and CDR2 FQGNSA come from the germline V gene. With 5 bases removed from V and 0 bases from J, the gap between germline ends came to 12 bases. The CDR3, as DNA: TGTGCCAGCAGCGTCGGGCATGCTAGCACAGATACGCAGTATTTT. This encodes CASSVGHASTDTQYF.

CDR3: CASSTDRVHETQYF. The CDR3 DNA reads as TGTGCCAGCAGTACGGACAGGGTACATGAGACCCAGTACTTC. The chain is built from TRBV6-5 and TRBJ2-5, with 8 bases aligning to TRBD1. This CDR3 comprises 14 residues. The germline gives CDR1 MNHEY, CDR2 SVGAGI. The trim removed 5 bases at V and 5 bases at J, leaving 7 bases unmatched.